Shown below are 2 T cell receptor beta chains from a single sample sequenced in a study of cytomegalovirus exposure and HLA in healthy donors. Here immunoSEQ multiplex PCR was the method, and the copy in TCRdb shows in-frame clones only, minus some. Of about 60,000 clones in the sample, roughly 96% were seen once. The sample comprised PBMCs. Receptor source: a man aged 18 to 29 in good health and CMV-seronegative.

The chain carries TRBV5-4 and TRBJ2-2, with 9 bases aligning to TRBD1. Per the germline V gene, CDR1 is SGHNT and CDR2 is YYREEE (reference sequence). The CDR3 has 16 amino acids. The V segment lost 4 bases and the J segment 6 bases; nucleotides outside the gene matches: 10. CDR3: CASSVGTGYNAGELFF. The CDR3 DNA follows: TGTGCCAGCAGCGTAGGGACAGGGTATAATGCCGGGGAGCTGTTTTTT. Full variable domain (rest looked up from reference TRBV5-4 and TRBJ2-2): ETGVTQSPTHLIKTRGQQVTLRCSSQSGHNTVSWYQQALGQGPQFIFQYYREEENGRGNFPPRFSGLQFPNYSSELNVNALELDDSALYLCASSVGTGYNAGELFFGEGSRLTVL.

The chain couples TRBV2 to TRBJ2-7, with 8 nucleotides matching TRBD1. There are 14 residues in the CDR3. CDR1 is SNHLY and CDR2 is FYNNEI in the germline V gene. After removal of 3 bases from V and 6 bases from J, the junction contained 7 bases not matched to a gene. CDR3 amino acids: CASSDGTGFGEQYF. The CDR3 region has the DNA TGTGCCAGCAGTGACGGGACAGGTTTTGGCGAGCAGTACTTC.